The subject of this entry is one T cell receptor (beta chain). As processed by the authors: Reference gene primer amplification in the assay estimated nucleated cell counts. Sequenced by immunoSEQ multiplex PCR; TCRdb stores in-frame clones only, minus some. The DNA gave D and trimming, while V, J and clone size come from that table. The sample includes 70,000 to 80,000 clones, roughly 84% of them seen just once. Germline CDR1 reads MNHEY; CDR2 reads SMNVEV (reference sequence). There are 14 residues in the CDR3. The ends were cut back, 3 bases at V and 0 bases at J, with 8 bases in the middle. The data derive from a study of blood T cell repertoires in COVID-19. Study summary: Sample material is recorded as cDNA or gDNA derived from T cells, B-cell-depleted T cells, or PBMCs.

The TCR was taken from a human donor in a cohort sampled during active COVID-19. The rearrangement joins TRBV27 to TRBJ1-1; no definite D call. The sequencing input was peripheral blood. The CDR3: CASSFLNMNTEAFF. CDR3 nucleotides: TGTGCCAGCAGTTTCTTAAATATGAACACTGAAGCTTTCTTT.